This entry lists 21 T cell receptor beta chains sequenced from one sample in a study of response to subunit inactivated influenza vaccine. TCRdb used MiXCR to reprocess the RT-PCR reads, holding one entry per CDR3 protein. This table has just under 550,000 distinct CDR3 sequences, 20% to 25% appearing once. The same sample was also used in a study of T cells expressing NK-cell markers. Turning to that study: Production of TCR beta cDNA relied on 5'RACE template switching with UMIs.

The sample was CD4+ T cells sorted from PBMCs, taken 11 to 12 days after vaccination. These receptor sequences come from a man between 45 and 60 years old who received an inactivated influenza vaccine.

This clonotype was recorded a few times. CDR3 DNA sequence: TGCAGTGCCAAGGGACAAATATATAGCAATCAGCCCCAGCATTTT. Amino acid sequence: CSAKGQIYSNQPQHF. The J gene is TRBJ1-5, the V gene TRBV20-1, with D perhaps TRBD1 (6 bases). V lost 6 bases and J 0 bases, leaving 15 bases between the germline ends. Germline V gene lookup returns CDR1 DFQATT and CDR2 SNEGSKA (reference sequence). The CDR3 consists of 15 residues.

The chain employs TRBV10-2 and TRBJ2-1; no definite D call. Trimming cost V 3 bases and J 0 bases, with 15 bases left between them. Per the germline V gene, CDR1 is WSHSY and CDR2 is SAAADI. The CDR3 extends over 17 amino acids. The CDR3 spells CASSDPSPFRSYNEQFF. Here the CDR3 DNA reads TGCGCCAGCAGTGACCCTTCTCCGTTCCGCTCCTACAATGAGCAGTTCTTC.

V usage is TRBV5-1 and J usage is TRBJ2-5, with 7 bases identical to TRBD1. Looked up from germline, CDR1 is SGHRS and CDR2 is YFSETQ. The junction had 6 bases not matched to a gene; V was cut back by 7 bases and J by 0 bases. The CDR3 extends over 14 amino acids. The CDR3 DNA reads TGCGCCAGCGGAGTGGGGACAGACCAAGAGACCCAGTACTTC. As protein: CASGVGTDQETQYF.

The chain uses TRBV21-1 and TRBJ2-1; the table's TRBD2 call for D was not verified on the DNA. TRBV21-1 constitutes a pseudogene. The CDR3 consists of 16 residues. The CDR3 nucleotides are TGTGCCAGCAGCGGAGGGACTCCCGGCCCCCAATCTGAGCAGTTCTTC. It specifies CASSGGTPGPQSEQFF.

The rearrangement uses TRBV4-2 and TRBJ2-1; 10 nucleotides agree with TRBD2. This CDR3 spans 18 amino acids. Germline CDR1 is LGHNA and CDR2 is YNFKEQ. V was clipped by 0 bases and J by 2 bases; unmatched bases: 7. The CDR3 coding sequence is TGTGCCAGCAGCCAAGAGGCTAGCGGGGGCAGGGCCTACAATGAGCAGTTCTTC. Its translation: CASSQEASGGRAYNEQFF.

This clonotype was counted many times. This chain connects TRBV3-1 to TRBJ2-4; D is unclear. The V end lost 4 bases, the J end lost 7 bases, and 8 bases lay between the germline ends. The germline gives CDR1 LGHDT, CDR2 YNNKEL (reference sequence). The CDR3 sequence is 12 residues long. The CDR3 reads CASSRDRNIQYF. Written as DNA, the CDR3 is TGTGCCAGCAGCCGAGACCGCAACATTCAGTACTTC.

The table lists this clonotype with a few counts. The chain employs TRBV30 and TRBJ2-1; D perhaps matches TRBD1 (7 bases). V was pared by 8 bases and J by 7 bases, with 15 bases between. This CDR3 is 12 amino acids long. CDR1 and CDR2 from the germline V gene are GTSNPN and SVGIG (reference sequence). The CDR3 DNA follows: TGTGCCGGGCAACAGGGGAGGAATGAGCAGTTCTTC. This translates into CAGQQGRNEQFF. Full variable domain (missing parts from reference TRBV30 and TRBJ2-1): SQTIHQWPATLVQPVGSPLSLECTVEGTSNPNLYWYRQAAGRGLQLLFYSVGIGQISSEVPQNLSASRPQDRQFILSSKKLLLSDSGFYLCAGQQGRNEQFFGPGTRLTVL.

This chain links TRBV11-2 with TRBJ2-7; no definite D call. Germline-derived CDR1 and CDR2 are SGHAT and FQNNGV. This CDR3 has 18 amino acids. Trimming pared 2 bases from V and 7 bases from J, leaving 27 bases between. CDR3 in DNA: TGTGCCAGCAGCTTACCACACTTACCAGGTCCAACACCGGGTGAGCAGTACTTC. As protein: CASSLPHLPGPTPGEQYF.

This clonotype appeared many times. The V gene is TRBV24-1, the J gene TRBJ2-1; D uncertain. Trimming left V 3 bases short and J 13 bases short, with 9 bases between. The CDR3 is 11 amino acids. The germline V gene encodes CDR1 KGHDR and CDR2 SFDVKD. The CDR3 loop is CATSDTVRQFF. CDR3 DNA: TGTGCCACCAGTGATACAGTACGACAGTTCTTC.

This clonotype was seen repeatedly, ten times or more. The J gene is TRBJ1-1, the V gene TRBV6-6; a weak D match, TRBD1 (6 bases). The CDR3 is made up of 12 amino acids. CDR1 is MNHNY, CDR2 SVGAGI, per germline (reference sequence). Trimming removed 8 bases from V and 8 bases from J, with 15 bases in between. The CDR3 spells CASGRPGEEAFF. The CDR3, as DNA: TGTGCCAGCGGAAGGCCAGGGGAGGAAGCTTTCTTT.

The chain joins TRBV10-1 to TRBJ1-6; D is possibly TRBD1 (5 bases). This CDR3 is built from 14 residues. Germline CDR1 WNHNN, CDR2 SYGVQD (reference sequence). V lost 11 bases and J 7 bases, leaving 18 bases between the germline ends. The CDR3 loop reads CADMKGRENSPLHF. DNA for the CDR3: TGCGCCGATATGAAGGGCAGGGAGAATTCACCCCTCCACTTT.

V gene TRBV29-1 combines with J gene TRBJ2-2; tentatively, D is TRBD1 (6 bases). The CDR3 has 15 residues. Trimming cost V 5 bases and J 1 base, with 14 bases left between them. CDR1 and CDR2 from the germline V gene are SQVTM and ANQGSEA. The CDR3 spells CSVYVQDRNTGELFF. For the CDR3, the DNA is TGCAGCGTTTATGTGCAGGACAGGAACACCGGGGAGCTGTTTTTT.

V gene TRBV5-6 combines with J gene TRBJ2-7, with no clear D. V was pared by 2 bases and J by 3 bases, with 9 bases between. CDR3 length: 13 amino acids. Germline CDR1 and CDR2: SGHDT and YYEEEE. The CDR3 DNA reads TGTGCCAGCAGCTTTCTGACTCACTACGAGCAGTACTTC. Translated: CASSFLTHYEQYF.

V is TRBV28 and J is TRBJ1-5; perhaps TRBD1 as D (6 bases). The CDR3 consists of 15 residues. Deletions cut 6 bases from V and 0 bases from J, with 12 bases between. CDR1 and CDR2 (germline): MDHEN, SYDVKM. The CDR3 nucleotides are TGTGCCAGCAGGACCCCAGGGGTTAGCAATCAGCCCCAGCATTTT. Translating it yields CASRTPGVSNQPQHF.

The genes are TRBV18 and TRBJ2-7; 9 nucleotides align to TRBD1. Germline-derived CDR1 and CDR2 are KGHSH and LQKENI. J gave up 1 base and V 5 bases, and 3 bases lay outside the gene matches. There are 14 residues in the CDR3. The CDR3 sequence is CASSMGTGSYEQYF. For the CDR3, the DNA is TGTGCCAGCTCAATGGGGACAGGGTCCTACGAGCAGTACTTC.

The V call is TRBV20-1, the J call TRBJ1-4; D not certain. The CDR3 totals 14 residues. CDR1 is DFQATT, CDR2 SNEGSKA, per germline (reference sequence). V was shortened by 5 bases and J by 3 bases, with 13 bases between the two germline ends. In DNA form, the CDR3 reads TGCAGTGCTCCAAGGGCCGGTTCTAATGAAAAACTGTTTTTT. It translates to CSAPRAGSNEKLFF.

This clonotype was found a few times. CDR3 nucleotide sequence: TGCGCCAGCAGTGAGTCGGGGAGGACTAGCGGGATTAATTACAATGAGCAGTTCTTC. Translated: CASSESGRTSGINYNEQFF. The rearrangement joins TRBV10-2 to TRBJ2-1; TRBD2 matches at 12 bases. Trimming removed 0 bases from V and 4 bases from J; junction bases left unmatched: 10. Germline V CDR1 and CDR2: WSHSY, SAAADI. The CDR3 covers 19 residues.

J is TRBJ2-3 and V is TRBV7-2; D not resolved. Per the germline V gene, CDR1 is SGHTA and CDR2 is FQGNSA. V lost 5 bases and J lost 4, with 13 bases in between. This CDR3 region has 14 residues. CDR3 nucleotides: TGTGCCAGCAGCGTAATGACTCAGCCAGATACGCAGTATTTT. Its protein product is CASSVMTQPDTQYF.

This rearrangement joins TRBV20-1 to TRBJ2-3, with a possible D match to TRBD2 (5 bases). The germline V and J ends were trimmed by 3 bases and 4 bases, with 14 bases remaining between them. The germline V gene encodes CDR1 DFQATT and CDR2 SNEGSKA (reference sequence). The CDR3 spans 14 residues. The CDR3 loop reads CSARGPGRADTQYF. As DNA, the CDR3 is TGCAGTGCTAGGGGCCCGGGAAGGGCAGATACGCAGTATTTT.

The rearrangement joins TRBV28 to TRBJ2-7, with D unclear. V lost 6 bases and J lost 2, with 11 bases in between. The CDR3 loop spans 13 amino acids. CDR1 and CDR2 (germline): MDHEN, SYDVKM. The CDR3: CASRVPGTYEQYF. CDR3 nucleotide sequence: TGTGCCAGCAGGGTCCCCGGTACCTACGAGCAGTACTTC.

The sample holds a few counts of this clonotype. V is TRBV20-1 and J is TRBJ1-1, with 7 bases lining up with TRBD1. The germline V gene encodes CDR1 DFQATT and CDR2 SNEGSKA (reference sequence). The CDR3 contains 11 residues. The trim removed 6 bases at V and 8 bases at J, leaving 6 bases unmatched. The CDR3 region is CSAPSDREAFF. The CDR3 region has the DNA TGCAGTGCCCCGTCGGACAGGGAAGCTTTCTTT.